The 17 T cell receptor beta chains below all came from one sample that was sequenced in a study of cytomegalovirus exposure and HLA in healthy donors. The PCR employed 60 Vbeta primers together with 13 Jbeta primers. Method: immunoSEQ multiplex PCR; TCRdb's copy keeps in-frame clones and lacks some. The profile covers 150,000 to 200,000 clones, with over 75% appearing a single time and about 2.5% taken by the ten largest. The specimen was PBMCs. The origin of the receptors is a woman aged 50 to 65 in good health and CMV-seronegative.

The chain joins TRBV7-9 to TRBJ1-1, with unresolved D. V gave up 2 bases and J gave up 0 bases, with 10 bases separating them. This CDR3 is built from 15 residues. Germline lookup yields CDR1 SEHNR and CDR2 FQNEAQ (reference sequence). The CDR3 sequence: CASSLREVLNTEAFF. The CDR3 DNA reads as TGTGCCAGCAGCTTACGTGAGGTGCTGAACACTGAAGCTTTCTTT.

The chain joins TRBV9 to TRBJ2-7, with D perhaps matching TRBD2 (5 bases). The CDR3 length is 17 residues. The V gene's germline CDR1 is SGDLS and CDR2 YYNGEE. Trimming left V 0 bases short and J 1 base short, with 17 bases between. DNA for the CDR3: TGTGCCAGCAGCGTAGGACCCCCGGAGGTGGGATCCTACGAGCAGTACTTC. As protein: CASSVGPPEVGSYEQYF.

The CDR3 here is CASGTGGGRGYTF. CDR3 bases: TGTGCCAGCGGGACTGGGGGAGGAAGGGGCTACACCTTC. This chain links TRBV5-6 with TRBJ1-2; D perhaps matches TRBD1 (5 bases). CDR1 is SGHDT, CDR2 YYEEEE, per germline. The CDR3 consists of 13 residues. V dropped 7 bases and J dropped 8 bases, with 18 bases sitting between them. Based on the CDR3 plus reference TRBV5-6 and TRBJ1-2, the full variable domain is DAGVTQSPTHLIKTRGQQVTLRCSPKSGHDTVSWYQQALGQGPQFIFQYYEEEERQRGNFPDRFSGHQFPNYSSELNVNALLLGDSALYLCASGTGGGRGYTFGSGTRLTVV.

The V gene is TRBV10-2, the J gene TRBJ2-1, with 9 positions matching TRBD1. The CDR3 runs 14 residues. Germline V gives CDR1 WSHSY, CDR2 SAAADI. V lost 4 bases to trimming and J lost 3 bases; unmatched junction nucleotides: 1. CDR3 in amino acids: CASSGQGDYNEQFF. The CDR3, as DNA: TGCGCCAGCAGTGGACAGGGGGACTACAATGAGCAGTTCTTC.

The CDR3 loop reads CASSQGEGIRTGELFF. In DNA, the CDR3 is TGCGCCAGCAGCCAAGGGGAGGGAATACGCACCGGGGAGCTGTTTTTT. The chain carries TRBV4-3 and TRBJ2-2; 7 nucleotides line up with TRBD2. Trimming removed 1 base from V and 4 bases from J; junction bases left unmatched: 6. CDR1 is LGHNA and CDR2 is YSLEER in the germline V gene. The CDR3 spans 16 residues.

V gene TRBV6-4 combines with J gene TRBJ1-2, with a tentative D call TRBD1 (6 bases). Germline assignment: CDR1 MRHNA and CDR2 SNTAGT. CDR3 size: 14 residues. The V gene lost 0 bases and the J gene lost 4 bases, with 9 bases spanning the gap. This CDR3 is CASSDSGRGYGYTF. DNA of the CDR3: TGTGCCAGCAGTGACTCGGGCAGGGGCTATGGCTACACCTTC.

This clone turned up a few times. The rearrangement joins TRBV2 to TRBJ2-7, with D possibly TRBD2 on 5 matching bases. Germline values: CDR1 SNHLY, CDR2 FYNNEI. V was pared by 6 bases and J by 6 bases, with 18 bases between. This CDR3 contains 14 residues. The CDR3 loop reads CASSRAGTPLEQYF. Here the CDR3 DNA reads TGTGCCAGCAGCCGGGCGGGTACCCCCCTCGAGCAGTACTTC.

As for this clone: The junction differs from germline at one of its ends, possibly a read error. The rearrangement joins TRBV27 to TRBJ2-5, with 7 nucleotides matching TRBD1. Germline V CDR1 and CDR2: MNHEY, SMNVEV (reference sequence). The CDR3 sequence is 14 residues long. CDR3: CASSLSGQQETQYF. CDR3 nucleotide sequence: TGTGCCAGCAGTCTATCGGGACAGCAAGAGACCCAGTACTTC.

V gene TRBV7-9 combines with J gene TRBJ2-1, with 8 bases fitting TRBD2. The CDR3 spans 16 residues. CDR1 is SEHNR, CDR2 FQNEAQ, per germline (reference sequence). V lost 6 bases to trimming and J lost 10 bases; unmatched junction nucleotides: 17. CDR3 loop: CASSPWGDLAGSEQFF. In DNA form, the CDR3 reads TGTGCCAGCAGTCCTTGGGGGGACTTAGCGGGATCCGAGCAGTTCTTC. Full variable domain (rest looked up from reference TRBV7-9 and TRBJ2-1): DTGVSQNPRHKITKRGQNVTFRCDPISEHNRLYWYRQTLGQGPEFLTYFQNEAQLEKSRLLSDRFSAERPKGSFSTLEIQRTEQGDSAMYLCASSPWGDLAGSEQFFGPGTRLTVL.

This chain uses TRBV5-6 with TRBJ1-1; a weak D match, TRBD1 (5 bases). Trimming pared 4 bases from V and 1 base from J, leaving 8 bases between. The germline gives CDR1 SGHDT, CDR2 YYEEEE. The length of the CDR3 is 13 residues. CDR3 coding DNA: TGTGCCAGCAGCGCGGACACGAACACTGAAGCTTTCTTT. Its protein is CASSADTNTEAFF.

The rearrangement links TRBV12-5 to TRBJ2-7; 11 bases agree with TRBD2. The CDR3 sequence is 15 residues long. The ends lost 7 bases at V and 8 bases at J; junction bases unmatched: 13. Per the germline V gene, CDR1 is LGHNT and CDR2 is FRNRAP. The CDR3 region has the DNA TGTGCTAGTGACCTGACTAGCGGGATAGTAGTCAAGCAGTACTTC. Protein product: CASDLTSGIVVKQYF.

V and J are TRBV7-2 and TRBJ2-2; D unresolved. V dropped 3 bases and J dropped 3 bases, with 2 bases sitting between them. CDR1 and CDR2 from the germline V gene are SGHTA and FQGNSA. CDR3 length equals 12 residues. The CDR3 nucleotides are TGTGCCAGCAGCTTCTACACCGGGGAGCTGTTTTTT. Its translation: CASSFYTGELFF. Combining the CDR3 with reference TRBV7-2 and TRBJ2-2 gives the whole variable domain GAGVSQSPSNKVTEKGKDVELRCDPISGHTALYWYRQSLGQGLEFLIYFQGNSAPDKSGLPSDRFSAERTGGSVSTLTIQRTQQEDSAVYLCASSFYTGELFFGEGSRLTVL.

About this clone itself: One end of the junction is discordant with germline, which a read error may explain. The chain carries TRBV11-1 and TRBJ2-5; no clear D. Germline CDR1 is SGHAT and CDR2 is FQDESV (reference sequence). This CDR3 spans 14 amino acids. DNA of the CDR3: TGTGCCAGCAGCTTAGATCTCGCCCAAGAGGCCCAGTACTTC. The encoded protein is CASSLDLAQEAQYF.

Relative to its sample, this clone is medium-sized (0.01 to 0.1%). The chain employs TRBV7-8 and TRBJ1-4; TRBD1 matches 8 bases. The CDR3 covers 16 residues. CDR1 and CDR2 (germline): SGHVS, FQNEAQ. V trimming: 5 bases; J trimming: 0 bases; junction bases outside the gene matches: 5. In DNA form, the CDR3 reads TGTGCCAGCAGCCCGCGGGACAGGACAACTAATGAAAAACTGTTTTTT. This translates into CASSPRDRTTNEKLFF.

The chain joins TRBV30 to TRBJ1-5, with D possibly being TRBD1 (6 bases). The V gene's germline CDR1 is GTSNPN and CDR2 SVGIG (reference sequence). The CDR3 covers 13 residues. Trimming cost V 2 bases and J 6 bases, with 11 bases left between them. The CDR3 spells CAWSLGASQPQHF. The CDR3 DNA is TGTGCCTGGAGTCTGGGGGCTAGTCAGCCCCAGCATTTT.

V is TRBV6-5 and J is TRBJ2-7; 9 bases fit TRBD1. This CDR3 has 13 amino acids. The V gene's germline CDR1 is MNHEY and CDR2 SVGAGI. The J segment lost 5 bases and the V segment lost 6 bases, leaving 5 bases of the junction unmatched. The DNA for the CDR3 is TGTGCCAGCAGACCACAGGGGGCCCACGAGCAGTACTTC. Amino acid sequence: CASRPQGAHEQYF.

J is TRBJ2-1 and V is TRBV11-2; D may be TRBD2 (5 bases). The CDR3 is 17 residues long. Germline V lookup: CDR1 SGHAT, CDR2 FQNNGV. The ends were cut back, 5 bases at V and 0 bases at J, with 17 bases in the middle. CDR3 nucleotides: TGTGCCAGCAGCCAAACGAGGCGGGTCGGCTCCTACAATGAGCAGTTCTTC. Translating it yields CASSQTRRVGSYNEQFF.